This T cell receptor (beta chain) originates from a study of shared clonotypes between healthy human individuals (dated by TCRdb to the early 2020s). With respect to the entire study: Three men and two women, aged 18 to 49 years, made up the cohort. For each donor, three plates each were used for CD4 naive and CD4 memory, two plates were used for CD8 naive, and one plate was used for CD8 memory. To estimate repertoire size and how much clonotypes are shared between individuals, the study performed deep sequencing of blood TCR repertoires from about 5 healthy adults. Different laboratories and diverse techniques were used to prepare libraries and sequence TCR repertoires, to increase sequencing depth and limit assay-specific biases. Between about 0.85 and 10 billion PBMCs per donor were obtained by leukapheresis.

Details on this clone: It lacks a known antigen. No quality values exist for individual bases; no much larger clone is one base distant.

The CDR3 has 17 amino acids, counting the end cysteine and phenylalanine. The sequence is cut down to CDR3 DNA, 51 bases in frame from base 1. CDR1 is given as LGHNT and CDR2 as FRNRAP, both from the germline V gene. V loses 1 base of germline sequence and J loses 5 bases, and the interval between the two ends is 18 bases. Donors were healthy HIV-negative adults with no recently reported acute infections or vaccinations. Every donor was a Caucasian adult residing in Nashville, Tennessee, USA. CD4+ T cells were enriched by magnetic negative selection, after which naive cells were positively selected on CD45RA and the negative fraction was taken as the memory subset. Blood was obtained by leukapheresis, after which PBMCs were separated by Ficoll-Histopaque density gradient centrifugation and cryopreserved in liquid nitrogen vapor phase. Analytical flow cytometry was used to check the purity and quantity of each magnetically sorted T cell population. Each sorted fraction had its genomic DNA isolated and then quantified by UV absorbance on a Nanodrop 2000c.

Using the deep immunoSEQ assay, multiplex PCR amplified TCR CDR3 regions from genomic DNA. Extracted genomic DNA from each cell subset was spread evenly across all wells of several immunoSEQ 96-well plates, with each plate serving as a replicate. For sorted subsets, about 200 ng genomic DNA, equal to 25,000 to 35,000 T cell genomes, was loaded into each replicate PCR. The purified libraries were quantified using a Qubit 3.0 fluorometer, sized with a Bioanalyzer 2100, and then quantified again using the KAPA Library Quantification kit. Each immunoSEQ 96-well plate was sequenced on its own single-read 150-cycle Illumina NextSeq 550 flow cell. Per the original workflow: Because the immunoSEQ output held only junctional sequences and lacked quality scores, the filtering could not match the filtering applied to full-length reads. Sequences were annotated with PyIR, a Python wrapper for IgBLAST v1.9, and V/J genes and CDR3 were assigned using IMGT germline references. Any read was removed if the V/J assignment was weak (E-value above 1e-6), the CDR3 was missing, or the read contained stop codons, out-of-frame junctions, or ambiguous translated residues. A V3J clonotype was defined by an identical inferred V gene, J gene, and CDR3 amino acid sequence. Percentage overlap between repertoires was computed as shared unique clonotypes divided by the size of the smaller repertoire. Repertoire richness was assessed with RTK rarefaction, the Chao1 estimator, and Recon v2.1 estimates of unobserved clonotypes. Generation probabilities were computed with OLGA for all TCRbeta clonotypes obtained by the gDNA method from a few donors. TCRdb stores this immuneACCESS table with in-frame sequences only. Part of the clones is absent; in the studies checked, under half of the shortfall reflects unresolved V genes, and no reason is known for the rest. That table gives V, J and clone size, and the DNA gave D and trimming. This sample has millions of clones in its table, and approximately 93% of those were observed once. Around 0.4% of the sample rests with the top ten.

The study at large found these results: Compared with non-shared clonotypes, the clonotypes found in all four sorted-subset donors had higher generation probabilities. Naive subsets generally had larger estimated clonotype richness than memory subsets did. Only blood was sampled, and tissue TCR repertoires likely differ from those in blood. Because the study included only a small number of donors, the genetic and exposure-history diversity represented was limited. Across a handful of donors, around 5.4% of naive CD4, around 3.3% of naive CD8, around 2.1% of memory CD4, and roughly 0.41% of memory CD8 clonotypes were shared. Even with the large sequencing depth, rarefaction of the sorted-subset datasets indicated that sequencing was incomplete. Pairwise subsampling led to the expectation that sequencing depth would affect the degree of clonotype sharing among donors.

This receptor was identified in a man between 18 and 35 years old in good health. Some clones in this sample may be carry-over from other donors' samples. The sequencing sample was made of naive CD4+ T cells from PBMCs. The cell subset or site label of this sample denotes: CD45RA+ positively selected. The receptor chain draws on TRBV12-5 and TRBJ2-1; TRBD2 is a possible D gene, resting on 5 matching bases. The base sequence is TGTGCTAGTGGTTTGGACCCCGGACTGACGGCAGACAATGAGCAGTTCTTC. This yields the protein CASGLDPGLTADNEQFF.